A selection of T cell receptor beta chains follows, all from one sample in a study of blood T cell repertoires in COVID-19. TCRdb's table, derived via immunoSEQ multiplex PCR, lists solely in-frame clones and lacks some. The sample records roughly 200,000 clones, 80% to 90% being singletons. Sequencing was done on a sample of PBMCs or T cells enriched from blood (not recorded which). The origin of the receptors is a woman in her 40s with acute COVID-19. Both conserved end residues are part of each CDR3. Each record gives: clone size, V gene, D gene, J gene, CDR3 DNA, CDR3 protein. D genes are given only for firm matches. Clone size is given for some rows only: seen once, a few or many times, or a class if the clone is expanded.

-	TRBV18	TRBD1	TRBJ1-1	TGTGCCAGCTCACGGGACAGGGAGTCACCTGAAGCTTTCTTT	CASSRDRESPEAFF
once	TRBV29-1	-	TRBJ1-2	TGCAGCGTCACAGACAGGAGCTTAGGGGGCTACACCTTC	CSVTDRSLGGYTF
-	TRBV18	-	TRBJ1-5	TGTGCCAGCTCACTCAGCGTAGCCCCTAATCAGCCCCAGCATTTT	CASSLSVAPNQPQHF
-	TRBV11-2	-	TRBJ1-6	TGTGCCAGCAGCTTAGCTTCGGGGAATTCACCCCTCCACTTT	CASSLASGNSPLHF
-	TRBV7-9	TRBD1	TRBJ2-1	TGTGCCAGCGCCGAAAATATTCAAGGGGGCCGGAATGGGTACAATGAGCAGTTCTTC	CASAENIQGGRNGYNEQFF
once	TRBV11-2	TRBD2	TRBJ2-1	TGTGCCAGCAGCAGAACTAGCGGGTTTTACAATGAGCAGTTCTTC	CASSRTSGFYNEQFF
-	TRBV7-2	-	TRBJ2-2	TGTGCCAGCAGTCGACAACCAAACGCGAACACCGGGGAGCTGTTTTTT	CASSRQPNANTGELFF
-	TRBV29-1	-	TRBJ2-2	TGCAGCGTTGAAAAGGGGACAAACACCGGGGAGCTGTTTTTT	CSVEKGTNTGELFF
once	TRBV2	-	TRBJ1-2	TGTGCCAGCAGTGAAGGTGAGGATACTAATGGCTACACCTTC	CASSEGEDTNGYTF
-	TRBV19	TRBD1	TRBJ1-1	TGTGCCAGTAAGGGGACCCGGGACAGGGAACGGATGGAGGCTTTCTTT	CASKGTRDRERMEAFF
-	TRBV11-3	-	TRBJ1-1	TGTGCCAGCAGCTTGTCGGGGGTTACCACTGAAGCTTTCTTT	CASSLSGVTTEAFF
-	TRBV9	-	TRBJ1-1	TGTGCCAGCAGCTCCGGGCGGGAGGGAACTGAAGCTTTCTTT	CASSSGREGTEAFF
-	TRBV9	-	TRBJ1-6	TGTGCCAGCAGCGTAGCTCGGGTGGCCGGTTCACCCCTCCACTTT	CASSVARVAGSPLHF
-	TRBV6-4	TRBD2	TRBJ2-1	TGTGCCAGCAGTGTACTAGCGGGGGATCCTAATGAGCAGTTCTTC	CASSVLAGDPNEQFF
-	TRBV11-1	TRBD1	TRBJ2-1	TGTGCCAGCAGACCGCAACGAACAGGGGCCAATGAGCAGTTCTTC	CASRPQRTGANEQFF